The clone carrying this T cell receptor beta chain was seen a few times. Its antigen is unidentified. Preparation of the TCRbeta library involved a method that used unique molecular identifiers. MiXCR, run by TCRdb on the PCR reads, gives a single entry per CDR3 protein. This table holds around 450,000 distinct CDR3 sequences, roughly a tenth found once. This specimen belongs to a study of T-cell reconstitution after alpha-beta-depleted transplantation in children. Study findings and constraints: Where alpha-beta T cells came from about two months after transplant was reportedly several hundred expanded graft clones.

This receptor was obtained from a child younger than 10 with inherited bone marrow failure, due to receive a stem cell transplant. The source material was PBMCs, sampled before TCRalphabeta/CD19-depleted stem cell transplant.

The CDR3 reads CASRVRSTDTQYF. The CDR3 nucleotides are TGTGCCAGTAGGGTGCGAAGCACAGATACGCAGTATTTT. The V and J genes are TRBV19 and TRBJ2-3; D remains unclear. Trimming took 6 bases from V and 0 from J, leaving 7 bases between them. Germline lookup yields CDR1 LNHDA and CDR2 SQIVND (reference sequence). This CDR3 region has 13 residues.